This TCR beta chain was sequenced for a study of patients and donors after allogeneic stem cell transplantation. Each CDR3 protein is one row after TCRdb ran MiXCR on the RT-PCR reads. The data show 150,000 to 200,000 distinct CDR3 sequences, roughly 24% seen once. The TCR comes from a human donor who was either an allogeneic HSCT recipient or a stem cell or donor lymphocyte infusion donor (not recorded which). It is not recorded whose cells these are; they may come from a transplant donor. Sequencing was done on a sample of blood, either unsorted or a sorted T cell fraction (not recorded which).

The DNA of the CDR3 is TGTGCCAGCAGTCTCGATTACACCGGGGAGCTGTTTTTT. It translates to CASSLDYTGELFF. This sequence joins TRBV7-3 and TRBJ2-2; D gene ambiguous. The germline V gene encodes CDR1 SGHTA and CDR2 FQGTGA. Trimming stripped 6 bases from V and 3 bases from J, with 8 bases between. The CDR3 length is 13 residues.